This TCR beta chain was profiled in a study of blood T cell repertoires in COVID-19 (dated by TCRdb to the early 2020s). Context from the whole study: The collaborator samples originated in the United States, Italy and Spain and spanned the acute and convalescent phases of COVID-19. The material from the prospective study consisted of cDNA or gDNA derived from T cells, B-cell-depleted T cells, or PBMCs. Deeply sampled blood TCRbeta repertoires from subjects exposed to, actively infected with, or recovered from COVID-19 were included in the dataset. The repertoires were released in a freely available public database meant as a resource for research on the immune response to SARS-CoV-2. The samples were drawn from two sources: the first 160 participants of the ongoing ImmuneRACE study, and 950 to 1,500 subjects contributed by 6 global collaborators. Nearly every sample came with metadata listing a de-identified subject ID, COVID-19 status, age in years and sex. Where available, HLA class I and class II types were taken from metadata supplied by the sample provider and were not determined by assay-based typing.

Findings and caveats that apply to the study as a whole: The amount of clinical and demographic metadata varied by source and participant and was provided uncurated.

V is shortened by 3 bases, J by 0 bases, and the region joining them spans 14 bases. The germline V gene (reference sequence) supplies CDR1 LNHDA and CDR2 SQIVND. The CDR3 spans 17 residues, from the cysteine through the phenylalanine. Just the 51-base CDR3 DNA is kept, in frame starting at base 1. In Seattle, one collaborating source enrolled patients while the infection was active and tracked those patients longitudinally over the course of disease. The collaborating institutions used their own protocols to collect whole blood in K2EDTA tubes. For TCRbeta analysis, collaborators shipped samples as frozen whole blood, isolated PBMCs, or DNA extracted from either of those sample types. TCRbeta CDR3 regions were amplified from genomic DNA using the immunoSEQ Assay, a bias-controlled multiplex PCR. The study's own analysis went as follows. Within the assay, amplification of reference gene primers was used to estimate how many nucleated cells each sample contained. Sequence reads were collapsed and filtered to measure the absolute abundance of every unique TCRbeta CDR3 rearrangement. For each sample, productive Simpson clonality was calculated as the square root of Simpson's diversity index over productive rearrangements. In TCRdb, the immuneACCESS table is reduced to in-frame sequences with V and J assigned. These tables do not hold every clone; where another copy was compared, an unresolved V gene accounts for under half, and the others remain unexplained. The V and J calls and the clone size are those of that table, but D and trimming were determined from the DNA. The sample records about 150,000 clones, over 75% of which are singletons. Around 8% of the sample comes from the top ten.

In this sample, this clone turned up a few times. The antigen it binds to is not known. No per-base quality is available; no much larger clone lies one base away. The sequencing input was peripheral blood. The chain was built from TRBV19 and TRBJ1-4; TRBD1 is a weak D gene call, 5 bases matching. The receptor was isolated from a woman between 55 and 75 years old with COVID-19, enrolled during active disease. The CDR3 region: CASSIVQQGATNEKLFF. The nucleotide sequence reads TGTGCCAGTAGTATTGTTCAGCAGGGCGCAACTAATGAAAAACTGTTTTTT.